Reported below is one T cell receptor beta chain. The antigen it binds to is not known. No base quality values were provided; no much bigger clone lies one nucleotide off. The library was built by means of the immunoSEQ multiplex PCR assay. Under the source paper's analysis protocol: A statistical classification framework was developed to diagnose cytomegalovirus status using the catalog of TCR beta chain sequences. This is the immuneACCESS table as TCRdb keeps it, with only in-frame sequences that have V and J called. A part of the clones is gone; compared with another copy, unresolved V genes explain less than half, and the rest is unexplained. D and trimming come from the DNA, and the V and J calls and clone size come from that table. For this sample the table gives around 140,000 clones, of which around 87% were detected only once. The top ten clonotypes cover around 10% of the sample. This sample is part of a study of cytomegalovirus exposure and HLA in healthy donors (dated by TCRdb to about 2017). General notes on the study: A later analysis indicated that the 130 or so validation repertoires were generated on the platform also employed for the approximately 670 repertoires of the first cohort. The aim of the study was to test whether cataloging public T cell receptors could identify signatures of past pathogen exposure. Along with the roughly 710-subject first cohort, a separate validation cohort of around 110 different subjects was used. To predict cytomegalovirus infection status, the study combined high-throughput TCR immunosequencing, statistical association of individual TCRs with disease status, and machine learning.

The donors were included in the validation cohort of over a hundred subjects, a group kept apart from the roughly 700-subject first cohort. Trimming costs V 1 base and J 7 bases, and their ends lie 22 bases apart. CDR1 and CDR2 were assigned from the germline V gene as SGHDN and FVKESK. Taken from cysteine to phenylalanine, the CDR3 has 17 residues. Only the CDR3 DNA is retained, 51 bases long and in frame from the first base. On the study overall, not on this receptor specifically: While some public TCRs were present in many individuals, most TCR sequences turned up only very rarely across donors. The authors suggested that the approach could potentially be generalized to other disease states and immunological phenotypes. In vitro tests confirmed that three of the cytomegalovirus-associated TCR beta chains recognize cytomegalovirus antigens. The study gave a list of 150 to 200 TCR beta chains associated with cytomegalovirus. A later analysis found that TCRs clustered in the first cohort also tended to co-occur in the 95 to 150 validation repertoires, with 94% of cluster scores above 0. The validation cohort had no HLA typing available for a later analysis, so co-occurrence within that cohort was assessed over all 120 or so repertoires. Cytomegalovirus status was reported to be diagnosed by the classifier with high specificity and sensitivity in both the original and validation cohorts.

The rearranged chain carries TRBV14 and TRBJ1-1; the D gene is perhaps TRBD1, from 6 matching bases. The source of this sequence is a man aged 18 to 29 in good health and CMV-seropositive. The specimen was PBMCs. The bases read TGTGCCAGCAGCCAAGTTCCAGCAGGGCGTAAGGGGGATGAAGCTTTCTTT. This encodes CASSQVPAGRKGDEAFF.